The entry below gives a single T cell receptor (beta chain) sequence along with its context. The data originate from a study of blood T cell repertoires in COVID-19. Study summary: The United States, Italy and Spain provided the acute and convalescent COVID-19 samples. T cells, B-cell-depleted T cells, or PBMCs supplied cDNA or gDNA.

Under the authors' procedure: By means of reference gene primer amplification, nucleated cell counts were estimated. The assay was immunoSEQ multiplex PCR, and TCRdb's table has in-frame clones only and misses some. The D gene and trimming were derived from the DNA, and the V and J assignments and clone size from that table. The sample lists 140,000 to 150,000 clones, about 87% occurring once. The germline CDR1 and CDR2 sequences are SGHTA and FQGTGA. V shed 5 bases, J shed 4 bases, and the junction held 8 bases outside the gene matches. The CDR3 runs 15 residues. The sequenced material came from peripheral blood. This chain uses TRBV7-3 with TRBJ1-2, with 9 bases lining up with TRBD1. The sequence was collected from a woman aged 45 to 65 with acute or convalescent COVID-19. CDR3: CASSPLPTGGYGYTF. DNA of the CDR3: TGTGCCAGCAGCCCGTTACCGACAGGGGGCTATGGCTACACCTTC.